The rows below give T cell receptor beta chains drawn from one sample of a study of tumor-infiltrating lymphocytes in primary liver carcinoma. In TCRdb, the multiplex PCR reads were re-called with MiXCR into one record per CDR3 protein. Among fewer than 150,000 distinct CDR3 sequences, around 62% were seen once, and the ten largest hold 7% to 10%. Sequenced: liver tumor tissue from sampling region 1. These receptors were taken from a woman aged 60-70 years with primary liver carcinoma and hepatitis B virus infection. CDR3s leave out the opening cysteine and the closing phenylalanine or tryptophan.

CDR3 length: 13; V gene: TRBV28; CDR3 protein: ASSVGGSRGREQY
CDR3 length: 13; V gene: TRBV5-6; CDR3 protein: ASSSGDRATGELF
CDR3 length: 13; V gene: TRBV11-2; CDR3 protein: ASSLWPSVAGEPF
CDR3 length: 11; V gene: TRBV2; CDR3 protein: ANSSQLNTEAF
CDR3 length: 12; V gene: TRBV6-5; CDR3 protein: ASTRRQWNEKLF
CDR3 length: 10; V gene: TRBV28; CDR3 protein: ASSPEWDTQY
CDR3 length: 13; V gene: TRBV28; CDR3 protein: ASSRRRPAAYGYT
CDR3 length: 11; V gene: TRBV20-1; CDR3 protein: SAGGGRGYEQY
CDR3 length: 10; V gene: TRBV6-6; CDR3 protein: ASSYSQEGRF
CDR3 length: 12; V gene: TRBV6-5; CDR3 protein: ASSDGGQRYEQY
CDR3 length: 13; V gene: TRBV11-2; CDR3 protein: ASSLDPSGTYEQY
CDR3 length: 12; V gene: TRBV12-3/TRBV12-4; CDR3 protein: ASSLGASSTEAF
CDR3 length: 13; V gene: TRBV4-1; CDR3 protein: ESSQDGTGLGEQY
CDR3 length: 12; V gene: TRBV28; CDR3 protein: AGYGGTGRNGYT
CDR3 length: 12; V gene: TRBV11-2; CDR3 protein: TSSLTSGKLEQF
CDR3 length: 16; V gene: TRBV11-2; CDR3 protein: TSSLDWVCLAGPYEKY
CDR3 length: 16; V gene: TRBV7-6; CDR3 protein: ASSLASTGGTSGNLQF
CDR3 length: 12; V gene: TRBV11-2; CDR3 protein: ASSLDREADAQY
CDR3 length: 12; V gene: TRBV5-1; CDR3 protein: ASSLGTANAEAF
CDR3 length: 13; V gene: TRBV11-2; CDR3 protein: ASSLSGTSYNEQF
CDR3 length: 13; V gene: TRBV6-6; CDR3 protein: ASSYSADQGYEQY
CDR3 length: 12; V gene: TRBV7-8; CDR3 protein: AGSLIKVGNTIY
CDR3 length: 11; V gene: TRBV11-2; CDR3 protein: PSSLVSGKPQH
CDR3 length: 10; V gene: TRBV11-2; CDR3 protein: ASSPKQAEAF